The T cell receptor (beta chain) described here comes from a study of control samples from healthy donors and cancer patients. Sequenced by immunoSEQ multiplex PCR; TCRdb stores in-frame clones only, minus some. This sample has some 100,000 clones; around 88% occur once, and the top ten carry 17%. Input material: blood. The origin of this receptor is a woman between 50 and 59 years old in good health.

The chain's CDR3 is CASEKYRGETQYF. The CDR3 coding sequence is TGTGCCAGCGAGAAATACAGGGGAGAGACCCAGTACTTC. V and J are TRBV27 and TRBJ2-5; 7 bases line up with TRBD1. The CDR3 consists of 13 residues. The germline V gene encodes CDR1 MNHEY and CDR2 SMNVEV (reference sequence). V shed 8 bases and J 4 bases; nucleotides not matched to a gene: 7.